The 19 T cell receptor beta chains below all came from one sample that was sequenced in a study of cytomegalovirus exposure and HLA in healthy donors. The PCR used 60 Vbeta and 13 Jbeta primers. Profiled with immunoSEQ multiplex PCR; TCRdb holds only in-frame clones, not every one. The top ten clones hold roughly 1.8% of a sample with about 130,000 clones, 76% of them seen once. Sequencing used PBMCs. The receptors here all came from a female donor in good health and CMV-seropositive.

The CDR3 DNA reads TGTGCCAGCAGCATGACAGGGGGCGGGTCACCCCTCCACTTT. Protein product: CASSMTGGGSPLHF. The chain couples TRBV7-3 to TRBJ1-6; TRBD1 agrees at 10 bases. J gave up 10 bases and V 5 bases, and 5 bases lay outside the gene matches. Germline assignment: CDR1 SGHTA and CDR2 FQGTGA. The CDR3 sequence is 14 residues long. Full variable domain (missing parts from reference TRBV7-3 and TRBJ1-6): GAGVSQTPSNKVTEKGKYVELRCDPISGHTALYWYRQSLGQGPEFLIYFQGTGAADDSGLPNDRFFAVRPEGSVSTLKIQRTERGDSAVYLCASSMTGGGSPLHFGNGTRLTVT.

This clone turned up a few times. The chain recombines TRBV30 with TRBJ2-7; TRBD1 agrees at 9 bases. The ends lost 2 bases at V and 11 bases at J; junction bases unmatched: 10. Germline loops: CDR1 GTSNPN, CDR2 SVGIG (reference sequence). The length of the CDR3 is 13 residues. CDR3: CAWSPGQGPREYF. CDR3 in DNA: TGTGCCTGGAGTCCCGGACAGGGGCCAAGGGAGTACTTC.

The V gene is TRBV6-1, the J gene TRBJ1-5, with D possibly TRBD1 on 6 matching bases. The V and J ends lost 6 bases and 5 bases respectively, with 14 bases between them. CDR3 length: 14 amino acids. The germline gives CDR1 MNHNS, CDR2 SASEGT. For the CDR3, the DNA is TGTGCCAGCAGGAACAGGGAGCCGGATCAGCCCCAGCATTTT. Residues: CASRNREPDQPQHF.

V and J are TRBV18 and TRBJ1-3, with TRBD1 matching 9 bases. J was trimmed by 1 base and V by 4 bases; bases with no gene match: 5. The CDR3 is 16 amino acids. Germline V gene lookup returns CDR1 KGHSH and CDR2 LQKENI. The CDR3 loop reads CASSRGQGMSGNTIYF. For the CDR3, the DNA is TGTGCCAGCTCACGGGGACAGGGCATGTCTGGAAACACCATATATTTT.

The J gene is TRBJ2-7, the V gene TRBV7-2, with 7 bases fitting TRBD2. The CDR3 totals 16 residues. J was trimmed by 3 bases and V by 5 bases; bases with no gene match: 13. In germline, CDR1 is SGHTA, CDR2 FQGNSA. The CDR3 loop is CASSPLPLAQVYEQYF. In nucleotides, the CDR3 is TGTGCCAGCAGCCCCCTACCACTAGCGCAGGTCTACGAGCAGTACTTC.

The V gene is TRBV7-9, the J gene TRBJ2-7; 7 bases line up with TRBD1. The CDR3 is made up of 15 amino acids. CDR1 is SEHNR and CDR2 is FQNEAQ in the germline V gene (reference sequence). V trimming: 5 bases; J trimming: 1 base; junction bases outside the gene matches: 8. For the CDR3, the DNA is TGTGCCAGCAGCCTAAAGGGGGCGATATCCTACGAGCAGTACTTC. It translates to CASSLKGAISYEQYF.

The chain links TRBV27 to TRBJ2-2; D unclear. The CDR3 loop spans 13 amino acids. V lost 0 bases and J lost 8, with 7 bases in between. The germline CDR1 and CDR2 sequences are MNHEY and SMNVEV (reference sequence). DNA for the CDR3: TGTGCCAGCAGTTTATCAATCACAGGGGAGCTGTTTTTT. The encoded protein is CASSLSITGELFF.

The V gene is TRBV5-1, the J gene TRBJ2-1; 9 positions agree with TRBD1. The CDR3 covers 17 residues. J gave up 4 bases and V 2 bases, and 10 bases lay outside the gene matches. In germline, CDR1 is SGHRS, CDR2 YFSETQ. CDR3 bases: TGCGCCAGCAGCTTAAACCCCACGGGACAGGGTTACAATGAGCAGTTCTTC. Its protein is CASSLNPTGQGYNEQFF.

Only one count was recorded for this clone. The chain recombines TRBV7-8 with TRBJ2-3; 8 nucleotides agree with TRBD1. Germline V gene lookup returns CDR1 SGHVS and CDR2 FQNEAQ. This CDR3 is 14 amino acids long. After removal of 5 bases from V and 1 base from J, the junction contained 2 bases not matched to a gene. The DNA of the CDR3 is TGTGCCAGCAGCCTGACAGGGGGCACAGATACGCAGTATTTT. This encodes CASSLTGGTDTQYF.

This clone was recorded only once. The CDR3 loop reads CASSQTSTDTQYF. DNA of the CDR3: TGTGCCAGCAGTCAAACTAGCACAGATACGCAGTATTTT. V and J are TRBV27 and TRBJ2-3; D gene ambiguous. Trimming left V 5 bases short and J 0 bases short, with 6 bases between. This CDR3 has 13 amino acids. Looked up from germline, CDR1 is MNHEY and CDR2 is SMNVEV (reference sequence).

The chain has TRBV7-9 and TRBJ2-1; TRBD1 might be the D (5 bases). Germline values: CDR1 SEHNR, CDR2 FQNEAQ (reference sequence). This CDR3 region has 15 residues. Trimming took 1 base from V and 3 from J, leaving 10 bases between them. The CDR3 DNA reads TGTGCCAGCAGCTTAGGGCAGGGCGGCTACAATGAGCAGTTCTTC. As protein: CASSLGQGGYNEQFF.

The chain is built from TRBV7-8 and TRBJ1-1, with TRBD1 as a possible D gene (6 bases). CDR3 size: 11 residues. CDR1 and CDR2 from the germline V gene are SGHVS and FQNEAQ. Trimming stripped 3 bases from V and 10 bases from J, with 9 bases between. The CDR3 region is CASSFRGLAFF. DNA for the CDR3: TGTGCCAGCAGCTTCAGGGGCTTAGCTTTCTTT.

This chain uses TRBV15 with TRBJ1-5, with 12 nucleotides matching TRBD1. CDR3 length equals 16 residues. V lost 1 base to trimming and J lost 7 bases; unmatched junction nucleotides: 5. Germline loops: CDR1 LNHNV, CDR2 YYDKDF (reference sequence). The CDR3 is CATSRVGTGGRQPQHF. In nucleotides, the CDR3 is TGTGCCACCAGCAGAGTGGGGACAGGGGGCAGGCAGCCCCAGCATTTT.

V gene TRBV19 combines with J gene TRBJ1-1, with D unclear. The germline V gene has CDR1 LNHDA and CDR2 SQIVND (reference sequence). This CDR3 is 12 amino acids long. The germline V and J ends were trimmed by 8 bases and 10 bases, with 17 bases remaining between them. The CDR3, as DNA: TGTGCCAGTTCCGACAATCCACCCCGAGCTTTCTTT. It specifies CASSDNPPRAFF.

The V and J genes are TRBV5-6 and TRBJ2-1; perhaps TRBD1 as D (7 bases). Germline lookup yields CDR1 SGHDT and CDR2 YYEEEE. The CDR3 has 16 amino acids. V was trimmed by 4 bases and J by 9 bases, leaving 23 bases between them. This chain's CDR3 is CASSPGGTARRGEQFF. In DNA, the CDR3 is TGTGCCAGCAGCCCAGGGGGGACAGCCAGGCGCGGTGAGCAGTTCTTC.

The genes are TRBV9 and TRBJ1-6; D unclear. Germline CDR1 reads SGDLS; CDR2 reads YYNGEE. The CDR3 contains 13 residues. Trimming took off 0 bases at V and 7 bases at J, with 5 bases between the two ends. The CDR3 region is CASSVVQNSPLHF. The CDR3, as DNA: TGTGCCAGCAGCGTAGTTCAGAATTCACCCCTCCACTTT.

On this clone itself: This specimen includes other DNA sequences encoding the same CDR3. The CDR3 sequence: CASSDGMNTEAFF. In DNA, the CDR3 is TGTGCCAGCAGTGACGGGATGAACACTGAAGCTTTCTTT. The chain carries TRBV2 and TRBJ1-1; D is unresolved. V lost 3 bases and J lost 0, with 5 bases in between. Per germline, CDR1 SNHLY and CDR2 FYNNEI. The CDR3 runs to 13 residues.

The chain is built from TRBV18 and TRBJ2-1, with 7 bases identical to TRBD1. The CDR3 extends over 15 amino acids. The J segment lost 5 bases and the V segment lost 0 bases, leaving 4 bases of the junction unmatched. In germline, CDR1 is KGHSH, CDR2 LQKENI. The CDR3 DNA sequence: TGTGCCAGCTCACCACCGGGACAGAGAGACAATGAGCAGTTCTTC. Translating gives CASSPPGQRDNEQFF.

This clone was seen a single time. V is TRBV30 and J is TRBJ2-2, with 11 nucleotides matching TRBD1. The CDR3 has 18 amino acids. Germline trimming cut 6 bases from V and 5 bases from J; bases unmatched to any gene: 17. Germline V gene lookup returns CDR1 GTSNPN and CDR2 SVGIG (reference sequence). In nucleotides, the CDR3 is TGTGCCTGCACAGCCCTCGGACAGGGGGCGTCGTATACCGGGGAGCTGTTTTTT. It codes for CACTALGQGASYTGELFF.